This T cell receptor beta chain derives from a study of blood T cell repertoires in COVID-19 (dated by TCRdb to the early 2020s). In terms of the full investigation: Collaborator samples came from the United States, Italy and Spain and covered acute and convalescent phases of COVID-19. The prospective study material was composed of cDNA or gDNA derived from T cells, B-cell-depleted T cells, or PBMCs. Subjects who had been exposed to COVID-19, were actively infected with it, or had recovered from it provided the deeply sampled blood TCRbeta repertoires that made up the dataset. The repertoires were released in a freely available public database meant as a resource for research on the immune response to SARS-CoV-2. The samples were drawn from two sources: the first 160 participants of the ongoing ImmuneRACE study, and 1,200 or so subjects contributed by 6 global collaborators. A de-identified subject ID, COVID-19 status, age in years and sex were almost always included in the sample metadata. Where available, HLA class I and class II types were obtained from metadata supplied by the sample provider rather than from assay-based typing.

What the authors observed across the whole study: Clinical and demographic metadata were provided uncurated, with the amount varying by source and participant.

Enrolling through a virtual design, the prospective study's participants ranged in age from roughly 18 to 100 years and lived across roughly 24 United States geographic areas. In the prospective study, cohorts were assigned on the basis of participant-reported clinical history obtained from a screening survey and a study questionnaire. Recovered participants in ImmuneRACE Cohort 3 were defined as having two consecutive negative NP/OP PCR tests, clearance from a healthcare professional, or resolution of symptoms. In the prospective study, whole blood, serum and a nasopharyngeal or oropharyngeal swab were collected from each participant by mobile phlebotomists. Prospective study participants could optionally give additional blood draws and questionnaires over an approximately 2-month period. Blood samples from the prospective study were shipped frozen or at room temperature prior to DNA extraction.

On this clone: The specificity of this receptor is unknown. Base-call qualities are not available, and no considerably larger clone is one nucleotide away.

V has 6 bases trimmed and J has 3 bases trimmed; junction bases matching no gene number 6. Based on the germline V gene, the CDR1 and CDR2 sequences are SNHLY and FYNNEI. The CDR3 measures 15 amino acids from cysteine to phenylalanine. The kept DNA is CDR3 alone, 45 bases in frame from the first base. The immunoSEQ Assay, a bias-controlled multiplex PCR, was used to amplify TCRbeta CDR3 regions from genomic DNA. On the study's bioinformatics: The number of nucleated cells in each sample was estimated by amplification of reference gene primers within the assay. To quantify the absolute abundance of each unique TCRbeta CDR3 rearrangement, sequence reads were collapsed and filtered. For each sample, productive Simpson clonality was calculated as the square root of Simpson's diversity index across productive rearrangements. TCRdb holds this immuneACCESS table with in-frame rearrangements only. Some clones are missing; in checked studies, unresolved V genes explain under half, and the rest has no known cause. The V and J calls and the clone size are those of that table, but D and trimming were determined from the DNA. The sample table holds some 330,000 clones, of which 80% to 90% were seen once. 5% of the sample lies in the top ten.

The sequencing input was PBMCs or T cells enriched from blood (not recorded which). The TCR comes from a man aged 30 to 45 who had recovered from COVID-19. The chain is made from TRBV2 and TRBJ1-4, and 8 bases in between align with TRBD1. The CDR3 amino acid sequence is: CASRRTGRPNEKLFF. The nucleotide sequence is given as TGTGCCAGCAGGAGGACAGGGCGGCCTAATGAAAAACTGTTTTTT.